The 22 T cell receptor beta chains below all came from one sample that was sequenced in a study of T cells in localized non-small cell lung cancer. TCRdb's copy holds only in-frame clones and misses some; the assay was immunoSEQ multiplex PCR. The table records over 20,000 clones, 70% to 90% of them present only once. The sample in question was peripheral blood mononuclear cells, obtained before any cancer treatment. Receptors originate from a male donor at least 60 years old with stage II lung adenocarcinoma.

The V and J genes are TRBV29-1 and TRBJ1-1, with D unresolved. This CDR3 has 13 amino acids. V lost 3 bases, J lost 0 bases, and 8 bases lay in between. Germline V gene data show CDR1 as SQVTM and CDR2 as ANQGSEA. The CDR3 DNA follows: TGCAGCGTTGACGTGCAAATGAACACTGAAGCTTTCTTT. Residues: CSVDVQMNTEAFF.

This CDR3 reads CASSPESNSYEQYF. As DNA, the CDR3 is TGTGCCAGCTCACCGGAGAGTAACAGCTACGAGCAGTACTTC. The chain links TRBV18 to TRBJ2-7; D is ambiguous. Germline values: CDR1 KGHSH, CDR2 LQKENI. This CDR3 has 14 amino acids. V was cut by 3 bases and J by 3 bases, with 12 bases left in between.

Only one count was recorded for this clone. The chain links TRBV6-5 to TRBJ1-4; D is unclear. The CDR3 is 13 amino acids. Per germline, CDR1 MNHEY and CDR2 SVGAGI. V was pared by 2 bases and J by 7 bases, with 8 bases between. The DNA for the CDR3 is TGTGCCAGCAGTTACCGGCGCAGTGAAAAACTGTTTTTT. Translation: CASSYRRSEKLFF.

This chain uses TRBV11-2 with TRBJ2-2; possibly TRBD2 for D (5 bases). Per the germline V gene, CDR1 is SGHAT and CDR2 is FQNNGV. This CDR3 comprises 15 residues. Trimming removed 2 bases at V and 3 bases at J, with 10 bases between. CDR3 in DNA: TGTGCCAGCAGCTTACTAACTAGATACACCGGGGAGCTGTTTTTT. Its translation is CASSLLTRYTGELFF.

Of note for this clone: At one boundary the junction diverges from the germline segment, which might be a read error. The chain couples TRBV5-3 to TRBJ2-5, with unresolved D. TRBV5-3 carries the ORF label, with uncertain function. CDR3 length equals 15 residues. In DNA, the CDR3 is TGTGCCAGAAGCCTCCAAGACACCAACCAGGAGACCCAGTACTTC. Residues: CARSLQDTNQETQYF.

The chain joins TRBV18 to TRBJ1-5; 7 bases map to TRBD1. There are 13 residues in the CDR3. Germline trimming cut 3 bases from V and 5 bases from J; bases unmatched to any gene: 1. Germline CDR1 KGHSH, CDR2 LQKENI. The CDR3 sequence is CASSPQGDQPQHF. For the CDR3, the DNA is TGTGCCAGCTCACCCCAGGGGGATCAGCCCCAGCATTTT.

The chain recombines TRBV4-1 with TRBJ2-1; 8 bases are a match to TRBD2. The CDR3 loop spans 15 amino acids. In germline, CDR1 is MGHRA, CDR2 YSYEKL. J lost 6 bases, V lost 4 bases, and 8 bases had no gene match. CDR3 sequence: CASSLTGLGSNEQFF. The CDR3 DNA is TGCGCCAGCAGCCTCACGGGACTAGGCTCCAATGAGCAGTTCTTC.

This clone was seen only once. The chain carries TRBV10-3 and TRBJ2-1, with D perhaps given as TRBD1 or TRBD2 (5 bases each). Germline V gene data show CDR1 as ENHRY and CDR2 as SYGVKD. Trimming removed 0 bases at V and 7 bases at J, with 13 bases between. This CDR3 has 15 residues. The CDR3 region has the DNA TGTGCCATCAGTGAGTCGGGGGAATCGACGAATGAGCAGTTCTTC. This gives the protein CAISESGESTNEQFF.

The V gene is TRBV7-9, the J gene TRBJ1-3; D gene unclear. Germline V gene data show CDR1 as SEHNR and CDR2 as FQNEAQ (reference sequence). V lost 6 bases and J lost 3, with 9 bases in between. The CDR3 has 13 amino acids. CDR3 sequence: CASRSGGGNTIYF. CDR3 nucleotides: TGTGCCAGCAGGTCGGGAGGTGGAAACACCATATATTTT.

The rearrangement uses TRBV27 and TRBJ2-2, with 10 bases lining up with TRBD1. Per germline, CDR1 MNHEY and CDR2 SMNVEV (reference sequence). After removal of 3 bases from V and 7 bases from J, the junction contained 8 bases not matched to a gene. The CDR3 consists of 16 residues. The CDR3 DNA follows: TGTGCCAGCAGTTTCTCCCGGGACAGGGGCAACGGGGAGCTGTTTTTT. Protein sequence: CASSFSRDRGNGELFF.

The gene calls are TRBV6-5 and TRBJ2-2, with a tentative D call TRBD1 (5 bases). Germline CDR1 reads MNHEY; CDR2 reads SVGAGI. Trimming removed 6 bases from V and 7 bases from J, with 18 bases in between. The CDR3 consists of 15 residues. CDR3 region: CASSTQGRAIGELFF. CDR3 coding DNA: TGTGCCAGCAGCACCCAGGGCAGGGCAATCGGGGAGCTGTTTTTT.

The chain joins TRBV2 to TRBJ2-4, with TRBD1 as a possible D gene (5 bases). Trimming stripped 1 base from V and 7 bases from J, with 8 bases between. There are 13 residues in the CDR3. CDR1 SNHLY and CDR2 FYNNEI come from the germline V gene. In DNA form, the CDR3 reads TGTGCCAGCAGTGAAGGGGGCATTAACATTCAGTACTTC. It is translated as CASSEGGINIQYF.

The CDR3 protein is CASSLLAESTDTQYF. The CDR3 bases are TGCGCCAGCAGCCTACTAGCGGAGAGCACAGATACGCAGTATTTT. This chain uses TRBV5-1 with TRBJ2-3, with 8 bases identical to TRBD2. Looked up from germline, CDR1 is SGHRS and CDR2 is YFSETQ. V shed 4 bases, J shed 0 bases, and the junction held 4 bases outside the gene matches. CDR3 length: 15 residues. Together with reference TRBV5-1 and TRBJ2-3, the CDR3 gives the full variable domain: KAGVTQTPRYLIKTRGQQVTLSCSPISGHRSVSWYQQTPGQGLQFLFEYFSETQRNKGNFPGRFSGRQFSNSRSEMNVSTLELGDSALYLCASSLLAESTDTQYFGPGTRLTVL.

The CDR3 sequence: CASSEEGARGNTIYF. The CDR3 region has the DNA TGTGCCAGCAGTGAAGAAGGGGCGCGGGGAAACACCATATATTTT. The chain couples TRBV2 to TRBJ1-3, with D perhaps matching TRBD1 (5 bases). Germline V gives CDR1 SNHLY, CDR2 FYNNEI. The CDR3 contains 15 residues. The ends were cut back, 1 base at V and 4 bases at J, with 11 bases in the middle.

This chain connects TRBV21-1 to TRBJ2-7; the table's D call of TRBD2 was not tested on the DNA. TRBV21-1 is given as a pseudogene. There are 20 residues in the CDR3. The CDR3 coding sequence is TGTGCCAGCAGCAAAGCAAATGGTGGGGCGGGAGGCCAAAGCTCCTACGAGCAGTACTTC. Its protein is CASSKANGGAGGQSSYEQYF.

The chain recombines TRBV11-2 with TRBJ2-1; D might be TRBD2 (6 bases). Trimming stripped 5 bases from V and 8 bases from J, with 16 bases between. This CDR3 is built from 14 residues. Germline V gene lookup returns CDR1 SGHAT and CDR2 FQNNGV. The DNA of the CDR3 is TGTGCCAGCAGCACCAGACTAGGCCCTGATGAGCAGTTCTTC. As protein: CASSTRLGPDEQFF.

The chain combines TRBV2 with TRBJ1-6, with D possibly TRBD1 on 5 matching bases. V lost 7 bases to trimming and J lost 7 bases, with 11 bases between them. The CDR3 spans 13 residues. CDR1 is SNHLY and CDR2 is FYNNEI in the germline V gene. CDR3: CASKWEGNSPLHF. The CDR3 nucleotides are TGTGCCAGCAAGTGGGAGGGGAATTCACCCCTCCACTTT.

The chain joins TRBV7-8 to TRBJ2-7, with 8 bases aligning to TRBD2. Germline CDR1 reads SGHVS; CDR2 reads FQNEAQ. V lost 5 bases, J lost 3 bases, and 12 bases stayed unmatched. The CDR3 is 16 residues long. The CDR3 bases are TGTGCCAGCAGCCACGGAGGGGCGGGAGGCGTCTACGAGCAGTACTTC. Protein sequence: CASSHGGAGGVYEQYF.

This chain links TRBV7-2 with TRBJ2-7; TRBD2 matches 7 bases. Germline assignment: CDR1 SGHTA and CDR2 FQGNSA. The CDR3 is 15 amino acids. V trimming: 5 bases; J trimming: 3 bases; junction bases outside the gene matches: 10. The CDR3 bases are TGTGCCAGCAGCCCTACAGCGGGGACCGGCTACGAGCAGTACTTC. Translated: CASSPTAGTGYEQYF.

The chain recombines TRBV29-1 with TRBJ1-1, with 7 bases matching TRBD1. Germline-derived CDR1 and CDR2 are SQVTM and ANQGSEA. This CDR3 contains 14 residues. The junction had 11 bases not matched to a gene; V was cut back by 6 bases and J by 4 bases. CDR3 DNA: TGCAGCGTCGCGACAGGGACTGCGGGCACTGAAGCTTTCTTT. Protein: CSVATGTAGTEAFF.

This clone was seen a few times. The genes are TRBV6-1 and TRBJ1-2, with D possibly TRBD1 on 5 matching bases. Per the germline V gene, CDR1 is MNHNS and CDR2 is SASEGT. V lost 7 bases to trimming and J lost 4 bases, with 19 bases between them. The CDR3 is 15 residues long. This chain's CDR3 is CASTSGARASYGYTF. CDR3 nucleotide sequence: TGTGCCAGCACCTCCGGGGCCAGGGCTAGCTATGGCTACACCTTC.

V usage is TRBV7-8 and J usage is TRBJ2-7; the match to TRBD1 covers 7 bases. V lost 4 bases, J lost 1 base, and 13 bases stayed unmatched. This CDR3 has 17 amino acids. The germline CDR1 and CDR2 sequences are SGHVS and FQNEAQ. The CDR3 reads CASSSRARDSVSYEQYF. The CDR3 coding sequence is TGTGCCAGCAGCTCCAGGGCCCGGGACAGCGTTTCCTACGAGCAGTACTTC.